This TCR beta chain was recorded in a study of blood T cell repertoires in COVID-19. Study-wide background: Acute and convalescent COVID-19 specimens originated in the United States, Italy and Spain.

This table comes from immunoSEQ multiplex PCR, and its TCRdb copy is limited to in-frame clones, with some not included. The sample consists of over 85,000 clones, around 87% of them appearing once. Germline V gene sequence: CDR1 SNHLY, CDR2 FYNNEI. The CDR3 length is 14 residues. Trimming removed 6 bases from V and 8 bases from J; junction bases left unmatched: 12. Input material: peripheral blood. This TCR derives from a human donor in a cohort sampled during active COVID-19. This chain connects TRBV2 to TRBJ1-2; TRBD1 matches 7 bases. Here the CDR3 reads CASSEEGALGGYTF. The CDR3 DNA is TGTGCCAGCAGCGAGGAGGGGGCTCTAGGGGGCTACACCTTC.